One sample yielded the 9 T cell receptor beta chains listed below, sequenced in a study of blood T cell repertoires in COVID-19. Data came from immunoSEQ multiplex PCR; TCRdb stores just in-frame clones and leaves some out. The table lists 300,000 to 500,000 clones, over 75% of them singletons. The sample consisted of PBMCs or T cells enriched from blood (not recorded which). Every receptor here comes from a woman aged 40-49 years with acute COVID-19.

The CDR3 loop is CASSLYFSGSAGLNTEAFF. The CDR3 DNA follows: TGCGCCAGCAGCTTGTACTTCTCGGGTAGCGCAGGTCTGAACACTGAAGCTTTCTTT. The rearrangement joins TRBV5-1 to TRBJ1-1; no firm D call. This CDR3 comprises 19 residues. V lost 1 base to trimming and J lost 0 bases, with 22 bases between them. CDR1 is SGHRS and CDR2 is YFSETQ in the germline V gene. Looking up the rest from reference TRBV5-1 and TRBJ1-1 gives the full variable domain: KAGVTQTPRYLIKTRGQQVTLSCSPISGHRSVSWYQQTPGQGLQFLFEYFSETQRNKGNFPGRFSGRQFSNSRSEMNVSTLELGDSALYLCASSLYFSGSAGLNTEAFFGQGTRLTVV.

V is TRBV12-3 or TRBV12-4 and J is TRBJ1-2; D is ambiguous. CDR3 length: 13 amino acids. With 4 bases removed from V and 6 bases from J, the gap between germline ends came to 12 bases. The CDR3 DNA sequence: TGTGCCAGCAGTTACGCCGCGGGAGATGGCTACACCTTC. Encoded protein: CASSYAAGDGYTF.

J is TRBJ1-1 and V is TRBV30; unclear D gene. Looked up from germline, CDR1 is GTSNPN and CDR2 is SVGIG (reference sequence). V gave up 3 bases and J gave up 3 bases, with 8 bases separating them. The CDR3 has 12 amino acids. CDR3 DNA sequence: TGTGCCTGGAGGATTGACTACACTGAAGCTTTCTTT. Protein: CAWRIDYTEAFF.

The chain has TRBV7-9 and TRBJ2-5, with a tentative D call TRBD1 (5 bases). There are 14 residues in the CDR3. V lost 3 bases to trimming and J lost 4 bases, with 12 bases between them. Germline CDR1 and CDR2: SEHNR and FQNEAQ (reference sequence). CDR3 sequence: CASSFQGVGETQYF. The CDR3 bases are TGTGCCAGCAGCTTCCAGGGCGTAGGAGAGACCCAGTACTTC.

V usage is TRBV6-6 and J usage is TRBJ1-2; TRBD1 might be the D (5 bases). V was clipped by 5 bases and J by 2 bases, with 12 bases between them. CDR1 is MNHNY, CDR2 SVGAGI, per germline (reference sequence). CDR3 length equals 14 residues. The CDR3 region is CASSRTGINYGYTF. CDR3 sequence (DNA): TGTGCCAGCAGTCGAACAGGAATAAACTATGGCTACACCTTC.

This chain uses TRBV5-6 with TRBJ1-6, with 7 bases that match TRBD1. J lost 8 bases, V lost 2 bases, and 4 bases had no gene match. This CDR3 is 14 amino acids long. Germline CDR1 is SGHDT and CDR2 is YYEEEE. The CDR3 reads CASSFGQEYSPLHF. The CDR3 DNA reads as TGTGCCAGCAGCTTCGGACAGGAATATTCACCCCTCCACTTT.

CDR3 DNA: TGTGCCAGCAGCTTAGCGGGGACTCGTGGCTACACCTTC. It specifies CASSLAGTRGYTF. V is TRBV7-9 and J is TRBJ1-2; possible D gene TRBD1, 5 bases. The CDR3 extends over 13 amino acids. V lost 0 bases to trimming and J lost 7 bases, with 9 bases between them. Germline CDR1 SEHNR, CDR2 FQNEAQ (reference sequence).

The chain links TRBV6-5 to TRBJ2-7, with 7 bases matching TRBD2. Germline V gives CDR1 MNHEY, CDR2 SVGAGI. The CDR3 covers 16 residues. After removal of 0 bases from V and 0 bases from J, the junction contained 5 bases not matched to a gene. The CDR3 bases are TGTGCCAGCAGTTACTCTGGGGGGGGGAGCTCCTACGAGCAGTACTTC. This translates into CASSYSGGGSSYEQYF.

The chain has TRBV18 and TRBJ1-5; no firm D call. The CDR3 spans 13 residues. In germline, CDR1 is KGHSH, CDR2 LQKENI. The V end was cut by 2 bases, the J end by 7 bases, with 9 bases between. In DNA form, the CDR3 reads TGTGCCAGCTCACCAGGGGAGGGACAGCCCCAGCATTTT. It encodes CASSPGEGQPQHF. Supplemented by reference TRBV18 and TRBJ1-5, the full variable domain reads NAGVMQNPRHLVRRRGQEARLRCSPMKGHSHVYWYRQLPEEGLKFMVYLQKENIIDESGMPKERFSAEFPKEGPSILRIQQVVRGDSAAYFCASSPGEGQPQHFGDGTRLSIL.